These 10 T cell receptor beta chains were all obtained from the same sample, sequenced in a study of CD8 T cells in ankylosing spondylitis. TCRdb itself ran the 5' RACE reads through MiXCR, one entry per CDR3 protein. The sample holds approximately 290,000 distinct CDR3 sequences, about a fifth seen once. Sequencing input: blood, either unsorted or a sorted T cell fraction (not recorded which). Receptor source: a female donor with ankylosing spondylitis or in good health (not recorded which).

This clonotype has only a few counts. The chain recombines TRBV7-6 with TRBJ2-6, with D tentatively TRBD2 (7 bases). V lost 6 bases and J 3 bases, leaving 24 bases between the germline ends. The germline V gene encodes CDR1 SGHVS and CDR2 FNYEAQ. The CDR3 loop spans 19 amino acids. Here the CDR3 DNA reads TGTGCCAGCAGTCTCATCTTTCGGGGGGCCAAGGTTGGGGCCAACGTCCTGACTTTC. This sequence encodes CASSLIFRGAKVGANVLTF. The full variable domain, completed using reference TRBV7-6 and TRBJ2-6, is GAGVSQSPRYKVTKRGQDVALRCDPISGHVSLYWYRQALGQGPEFLTYFNYEAQQDKSGLPNDRFSAERPEGSISTLTIQRTEQRDSAMYRCASSLIFRGAKVGANVLTFGAGSRLTVL.

This chain joins TRBV7-2 and TRBJ2-2, with 10 bases lining up with TRBD2. Germline lookup yields CDR1 SGHTA and CDR2 FQGNSA. V shed 5 bases, J shed 3 bases, and the junction held 6 bases outside the gene matches. This CDR3 comprises 16 residues. The CDR3 protein is CASSPTSGTYTGELFF. Here the CDR3 DNA reads TGTGCCAGCAGCCCTACTAGCGGGACTTACACCGGGGAGCTGTTTTTT.

This clonotype showed up many times. This rearrangement joins TRBV29-1 to TRBJ2-3; D remains unclear. Trimming cost V 4 bases and J 0 bases, with 8 bases left between them. This CDR3 region has 13 residues. Germline lookup yields CDR1 SQVTM and CDR2 ANQGSEA. CDR3 sequence (DNA): TGCAGCGTTGCTCAGGACAGCACAGATACGCAGTATTTT. Translation: CSVAQDSTDTQYF.

This clonotype was seen only a few times. The rearrangement joins TRBV7-3 to TRBJ1-1; maybe TRBD1 (6 bases). The V and J ends lost 5 bases and 3 bases respectively, with 13 bases between them. This CDR3 contains 14 residues. Germline assignment: CDR1 SGHTA and CDR2 FQGTGA. The CDR3 region has the DNA TGTGCCAGCAGCGCTCAGGGGACTGACACTGAAGCTTTCTTT. This codes for CASSAQGTDTEAFF.

The sample holds a few counts of this clonotype. The junction differs from germline at one of its ends, possibly a read error. The gene calls are TRBV6-2 or TRBV6-3 and TRBJ2-5, with 8 bases lining up with TRBD1. The CDR3 covers 13 residues. Germline CDR1 reads MNHEY; CDR2 reads SVGEGT. Written as DNA, the CDR3 is TGCGCCAGCAGACGGACAGGGCAAGAGACCCAGTACTTC. Translation gives CASRRTGQETQYF.

This sequence joins TRBV12-3 or TRBV12-4 and TRBJ1-4, with D possibly matching TRBD1 (6 bases). V was cut by 2 bases and J by 8 bases, with 12 bases left in between. CDR3 size: 14 residues. The DNA of the CDR3 is TGTGCCAGCAGTTTAAAAGGGGGTGGGGAAAAACTGTTTTTT. It yields the protein CASSLKGGGEKLFF.

This clonotype has more than one count but fewer than ten. V gene TRBV20-1 combines with J gene TRBJ2-7; 8 bases are shared with TRBD1. CDR1 DFQATT and CDR2 SNEGSKA come from the germline V gene (reference sequence). Losses at the gene ends were 6 bases for V and 1 base for J; bases not matched to a gene: 8. The CDR3 is 14 residues long. This CDR3 is CSANLNRGSYEQYF. In nucleotides, the CDR3 is TGCAGTGCCAATTTAAACAGGGGGTCCTACGAGCAGTACTTC.

This clonotype has only a few counts. CDR3 region: CASSLVGMGGTEAFF. DNA of the CDR3: TGTGCCAGCAGCTTAGTAGGGATGGGGGGCACTGAAGCTTTCTTT. This chain links TRBV7-8 with TRBJ1-1; D might be TRBD1 (5 bases). This CDR3 comprises 15 residues. Germline V gives CDR1 SGHVS, CDR2 FQNEAQ. V was cut by 1 base and J by 4 bases, with 13 bases left in between.

The CDR3 here is CSAGRGQGPGDTQYF. CDR3 DNA sequence: TGCAGTGCTGGACGCGGACAGGGGCCAGGGGATACGCAGTATTTT. This sequence joins TRBV20-1 and TRBJ2-3, with 9 bases fitting TRBD1. Looked up from germline, CDR1 is DFQATT and CDR2 is SNEGSKA (reference sequence). The CDR3 runs to 15 residues. The junction had 12 bases not matched to a gene; V was cut back by 5 bases and J by 6 bases.

This clonotype was observed a handful of times. The chain uses TRBV7-9 and TRBJ2-1; no firm D call. This CDR3 contains 12 residues. V was trimmed by 5 bases and J by 8 bases, leaving 10 bases between them. Germline V gives CDR1 SEHNR, CDR2 FQNEAQ (reference sequence). CDR3 protein: CASSPKADEQFF. In DNA, the CDR3 is TGTGCCAGCAGCCCGAAAGCCGATGAGCAGTTCTTC.